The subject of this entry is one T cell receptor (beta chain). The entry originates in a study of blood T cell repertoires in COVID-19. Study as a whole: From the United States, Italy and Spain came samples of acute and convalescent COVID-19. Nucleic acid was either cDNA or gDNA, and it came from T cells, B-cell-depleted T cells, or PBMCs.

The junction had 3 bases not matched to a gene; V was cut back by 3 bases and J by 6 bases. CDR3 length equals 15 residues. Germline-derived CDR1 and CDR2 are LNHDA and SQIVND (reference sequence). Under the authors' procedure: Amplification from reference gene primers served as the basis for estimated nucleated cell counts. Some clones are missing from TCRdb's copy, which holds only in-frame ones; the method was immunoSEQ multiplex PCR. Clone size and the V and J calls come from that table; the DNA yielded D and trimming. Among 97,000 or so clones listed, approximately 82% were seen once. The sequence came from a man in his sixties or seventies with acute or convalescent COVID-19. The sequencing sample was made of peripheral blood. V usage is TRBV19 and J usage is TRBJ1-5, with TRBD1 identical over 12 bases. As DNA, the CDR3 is TGTGCCAGTAGTATTGGGACAGGGGGCTTTCAGCCCCAGCATTTT. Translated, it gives CASSIGTGGFQPQHF.